The clone carrying this TCR beta chain was counted many times. No antigen is known for it. TCRdb used MiXCR to reprocess the 5' RACE reads, holding one entry per CDR3 protein. This sample has 1.5 million to 2 million distinct CDR3 sequences; about 32% occur once, and the top ten carry approximately 0.25%. This entry belongs to a study of identical twins. Study-wide results and limits: Findings depended on cross-sectional statistics rather than tracking the same donors. Out-of-frame alpha sequences common to twins were enriched for low generation probability.

This receptor was obtained from a newborn girl in good health. The sequencing input was cord blood.

CDR3 in amino acids: CASKRTGLSYEQYF. As DNA, the CDR3 is TGTGCCAGCAAGAGAACGGGGCTTTCCTACGAGCAGTACTTC. This sequence joins TRBV6-2 or TRBV6-3 and TRBJ2-7; D tentatively fits TRBD1 or TRBD2 (5 bases each). The CDR3 loop spans 14 amino acids. V dropped 7 bases and J dropped 1 base, with 14 bases sitting between them. Germline values: CDR1 MNHEY, CDR2 SVGEGT.